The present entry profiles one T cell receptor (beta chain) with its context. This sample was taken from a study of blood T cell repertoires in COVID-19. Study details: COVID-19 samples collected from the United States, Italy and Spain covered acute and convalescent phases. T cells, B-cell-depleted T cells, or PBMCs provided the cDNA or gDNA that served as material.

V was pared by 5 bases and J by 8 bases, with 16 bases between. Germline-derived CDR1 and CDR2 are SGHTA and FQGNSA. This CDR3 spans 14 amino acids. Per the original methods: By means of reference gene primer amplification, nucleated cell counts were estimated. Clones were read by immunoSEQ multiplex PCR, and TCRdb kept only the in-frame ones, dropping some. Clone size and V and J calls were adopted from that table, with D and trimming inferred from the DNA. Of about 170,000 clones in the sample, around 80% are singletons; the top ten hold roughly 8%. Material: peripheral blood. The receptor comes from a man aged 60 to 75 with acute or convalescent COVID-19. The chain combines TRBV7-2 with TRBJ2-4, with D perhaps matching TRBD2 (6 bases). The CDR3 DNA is TGTGCCAGCAGCCCCGGTGGCCCGGGGGACATTCAGTACTTC. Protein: CASSPGGPGDIQYF.